Below, 5 T cell receptor beta chains from the same sample are listed, as sequenced in a study of human T cells and chemical hapten exposure. The time point was: patch test 2, 6 weeks after DPC sensitization. Indicated treatment: therapeutic diphenylcyclopropenone sensitization with weekly scalp DPC. TCRdb redid the calling of the RACE reads with MiXCR, one entry per CDR3 protein. The sample has roughly 140,000 distinct CDR3 sequences; 12% are singletons. Sample: whole blood, taken in connection with sensitization to the hapten diphenylcyclopropenone (DPC). Receptor source: a woman aged 50 to 60 with alopecia areata. Some clones in this sample may be carry-over from other donors' samples.

This chain uses TRBV7-2 with TRBJ2-7; perhaps TRBD2 as D (6 bases). This CDR3 comprises 15 residues. V was pared by 5 bases and J by 2 bases, with 16 bases between. Per germline, CDR1 SGHTA and CDR2 FQGNSA. The CDR3 here is CASSIQRALTYEQYF. The CDR3 bases are TGTGCCAGCAGCATACAGCGGGCCTTAACCTACGAGCAGTACTTC.

The gene calls are TRBV29-1 and TRBJ2-5, with 10 bases lining up with TRBD2. CDR1 is SQVTM and CDR2 is ANQGSEA in the germline V gene. V shed 2 bases and J 6 bases; nucleotides not matched to a gene: 6. The CDR3 is 14 amino acids. The CDR3 nucleotides read TGCAGCGTTGAACTAGCGGGAGAACAGAAGACCCAGTACTTC. Translation gives CSVELAGEQKTQYF.

The genes are TRBV12-3 or TRBV12-4 and TRBJ1-2; no clear D gene. CDR3 length: 15 amino acids. Trimming shortened V by 2 bases and J by 4 bases, and 14 bases separated the two germline ends. The CDR3 region has the DNA TGTGCCAGCAGTTTATTGGCAGGATCGAGCTATGGCTACACCTTC. Residues: CASSLLAGSSYGYTF.

The CDR3 reads CASSVHQGAAKNIQYF. CDR3 DNA: TGTGCCAGCAGTGTTCACCAGGGGGCTGCCAAAAACATTCAGTACTTC. The rearrangement links TRBV25-1 to TRBJ2-4, with 8 bases that match TRBD1. The CDR3 extends over 16 amino acids. Unmatched junction bases numbered 6, after V lost 4 bases and J lost 1 base. Germline CDR1 MGHDK, CDR2 SYGVNS.

This clonotype was recorded many times. V usage is TRBV10-3 and J usage is TRBJ1-1; tentatively, D is TRBD1 (5 bases). The CDR3 runs to 14 residues. V was pared by 6 bases and J by 5 bases, with 16 bases between. Germline V gene lookup returns CDR1 ENHRY and CDR2 SYGVKD. This chain's CDR3 is CAISTGTRGTEAFF. The CDR3, as DNA: TGTGCCATCAGCACCGGGACCCGGGGGACTGAAGCTTTCTTT.